A selection of T cell receptor beta chains follows, all from one sample in a study of molecular identifiers for immune sequencing clone quantification. TCRdb re-called the PCR reads with MiXCR, one entry per CDR3 protein. The table has about 630,000 distinct CDR3 sequences, 25% seen once; the top ten hold 0.7% to 0.95%. The specimen was naive CD8+ T cells from blood, with Jurkat cell RNA spiked in. The receptors here all came from a human donor in good health. Some libraries in this study had Jurkat cell RNA spiked in. Each CDR3 is given with its conserved first and last residue. The D gene is left open where the match is weak. The listing skips clone size in some rows; elsewhere it reads once, few, many or a size class.

abundance: few; j_gene: TRBJ1-3; d_gene: -; v_gene: TRBV2; CDR3nt: TGTGCCAGCAGCGAAGACAGCCGAGGCCGAAACACCATATATTTT; CDR3aa: CASSEDSRGRNTIYF
abundance: few; j_gene: TRBJ2-7; d_gene: TRBD1; v_gene: TRBV2; CDR3nt: TGTGCCAGCAGTGAGGTGACGGGACAGGACGAGCAGTACTTC; CDR3aa: CASSEVTGQDEQYF
abundance: -; j_gene: TRBJ2-7; d_gene: TRBD1; v_gene: TRBV28; CDR3nt: TGTGCCAGCAGTTTATTTTCACAGGGGGCCTACGAGCAGTACTTC; CDR3aa: CASSLFSQGAYEQYF
abundance: -; j_gene: TRBJ1-1; d_gene: -; v_gene: TRBV4-3; CDR3nt: TGCGCCAGCAGCCACGGGGGGGCCCCAGCTGAAGCTTTCTTT; CDR3aa: CASSHGGAPAEAFF
abundance: once; j_gene: TRBJ2-7; d_gene: TRBD2; v_gene: TRBV20-1; CDR3nt: TGCAGTGCCAGCGGAATCGGGACTAGCGGGCGTAGCTCCTACGGGCAGTACTTC; CDR3aa: CSASGIGTSGRSSYGQYF
abundance: -; j_gene: TRBJ2-5; d_gene: -; v_gene: TRBV28; CDR3nt: TGTGCCAGCAGTTTTAGGACCCCGTCCCAAGAGACCCAGTACTTC; CDR3aa: CASSFRTPSQETQYF
abundance: -; j_gene: TRBJ2-7; d_gene: -; v_gene: TRBV21-1; CDR3nt: TGTGCCAGCAGCATGGGGACTAGCGGGACCTCCTACGAGCAGTACTTC; CDR3aa: CASSMGTSGTSYEQYF
abundance: -; j_gene: TRBJ1-5; d_gene: TRBD1; v_gene: TRBV28; CDR3nt: TGTGCCAGCAGTTCGGACAGGGTGAATCAGCCCCAGCATTTT; CDR3aa: CASSSDRVNQPQHF
abundance: few; j_gene: TRBJ2-5; d_gene: TRBD1; v_gene: TRBV4-1; CDR3nt: TGCGCCAGCAGCCAGGAGGACAGGGCCCAAGAGACCCAGTACTTC; CDR3aa: CASSQEDRAQETQYF
abundance: few; j_gene: TRBJ2-1; d_gene: -; v_gene: TRBV15; CDR3nt: TGTGCCACCAGCAGAGATGCCGGGAGCAATGAGCAGTTCTTC; CDR3aa: CATSRDAGSNEQFF
abundance: many; j_gene: TRBJ1-1; d_gene: TRBD1; v_gene: TRBV30; CDR3nt: TGTGCCTGGAGTGGACAGGGCACTGAAGCTTTCTTT; CDR3aa: CAWSGQGTEAFF